This T cell receptor beta chain was observed in a study of preoperative IRX-2 immunotherapy in early breast cancer. V shed 2 bases and J shed 9 bases, with 2 bases lying between them. Germline CDR1 is SEHNR and CDR2 is FQNEAQ (reference sequence). The length of the CDR3 is 10 residues. Treatment noted: preoperative locoregional IRX-2 cytokine immunotherapy. TCRdb's table, derived via immunoSEQ multiplex PCR, lists solely in-frame clones and lacks some. Among 60,000 or so clones listed, around 94% were seen once. This sequence was found in a human donor with breast cancer. V and J are TRBV7-9 and TRBJ2-1; no clear D. The sample was acquired from a patient treated with IRX-2 immunotherapy. The CDR3 protein is CASSLSEQFF. The DNA for the CDR3 is TGTGCCAGCAGCTTATCTGAGCAGTTCTTC. Supplemented by reference TRBV7-9 and TRBJ2-1, the full variable domain reads DTGVSQNPRHKITKRGQNVTFRCDPISEHNRLYWYRQTLGQGPEFLTYFQNEAQLEKSRLLSDRFSAERPKGSFSTLEIQRTEQGDSAMYLCASSLSEQFFGPGTRLTVL.